The 8 T cell receptor beta chains given below trace back to one sample, sequenced in a study of T cell changes during pregnancy in multiple sclerosis. Generated by immunoSEQ multiplex PCR, the TCRdb table keeps only in-frame clones and is missing some. The sample includes approximately 94,000 clones, about 90% of them seen just once. The input for sequencing was peripheral blood, taken after pregnancy. The receptors come from a female donor with multiple sclerosis, enrolled in a pregnancy study.

The chain links TRBV5-4 to TRBJ1-5; tentatively, D is TRBD1 (5 bases). CDR3 length: 15 residues. With 0 bases removed from V and 2 bases from J, the gap between germline ends came to 9 bases. Looked up from germline, CDR1 is SGHNT and CDR2 is YYREEE (reference sequence). CDR3 sequence reads: CASSLGGSGNQPQHF. The DNA for the CDR3 is TGTGCCAGCAGCTTGGGGGGCAGCGGCAATCAGCCCCAGCATTTT.

This clone was seen ten or more times. Within the sample, other DNA sequences also encode this same CDR3. The rearrangement links TRBV7-3 to TRBJ1-1, with a possible D match to TRBD1 (5 bases). The CDR3 is made up of 14 amino acids. Germline V lookup: CDR1 SGHTA, CDR2 FQGTGA. Trimming took 0 bases from V and 3 from J, leaving 8 bases between them. CDR3 nucleotide sequence: TGTGCCAGCAGCTTAACGGGAGGGGACACTGAAGCTTTCTTT. It encodes CASSLTGGDTEAFF.

The chain employs TRBV19 and TRBJ2-5; TRBD1 matches at 7 bases. V trimming: 4 bases; J trimming: 0 bases; junction bases outside the gene matches: 2. This CDR3 is 14 amino acids long. Germline V CDR1 and CDR2: LNHDA, SQIVND (reference sequence). CDR3 amino acids: CASSKDRNQETQYF. The DNA for the CDR3 is TGTGCCAGTAGTAAGGACAGGAACCAAGAGACCCAGTACTTC. The full variable domain, completed using reference TRBV19 and TRBJ2-5, is DGGITQSPKYLFRKEGQNVTLSCEQNLNHDAMYWYRQDPGQGLRLIYYSQIVNDFQKGDIAEGYSVSREKKESFPLTVTSAQKNPTAFYLCASSKDRNQETQYFGPGTRLLVL.

This rearrangement joins TRBV28 to TRBJ2-3; 7 bases line up with TRBD1. The trim removed 8 bases at V and 5 bases at J, leaving 4 bases unmatched. The length of the CDR3 is 12 residues. Germline-derived CDR1 and CDR2 are MDHEN and SYDVKM. Written as DNA, the CDR3 is TGTGCCAGCCGACAGGGTGTAGATACGCAGTATTTT. Amino acid sequence: CASRQGVDTQYF.

The J gene is TRBJ2-7, the V gene TRBV7-2; TRBD1 aligns across 7 bases. The length of the CDR3 is 14 residues. With 2 bases clipped from V and 3 bases from J, the junction kept 4 bases outside the gene matches. Per germline, CDR1 SGHTA and CDR2 FQGNSA. In DNA form, the CDR3 reads TGTGCCAGCAGCTTAAGGGACAGATACTACGAGCAGTACTTC. Amino acid sequence: CASSLRDRYYEQYF.

The rearrangement links TRBV19 to TRBJ2-7; 9 bases agree with TRBD1. This CDR3 spans 14 amino acids. Germline trimming cut 3 bases from V and 2 bases from J; bases unmatched to any gene: 2. Germline CDR1 and CDR2: LNHDA and SQIVND (reference sequence). The CDR3 loop is CASSIGTGTYEQYF. Here the CDR3 DNA reads TGTGCCAGTAGTATCGGGACAGGGACCTACGAGCAGTACTTC.

This clone appeared a single time. The chain couples TRBV5-6 to TRBJ1-4, with 8 nucleotides matching TRBD1. The germline CDR1 and CDR2 sequences are SGHDT and YYEEEE. This CDR3 has 16 residues. V lost 3 bases, J lost 2 bases, and 6 bases stayed unmatched. The CDR3 spells CASSSGGQGTNEKLFF. For the CDR3, the DNA is TGTGCCAGCAGCTCGGGAGGACAGGGCACTAATGAAAAACTGTTTTTT.

Worth noting for this clone: Other DNA sequences in the sample encode the same CDR3. V gene TRBV28 combines with J gene TRBJ1-1; 7 nucleotides align to TRBD1. The V gene end was trimmed by 2 bases and the J gene end by 4 bases; junction bases not matched to a gene: 1. Germline V gives CDR1 MDHEN, CDR2 SYDVKM. This CDR3 spans 13 amino acids. CDR3 nucleotide sequence: TGTGCCAGCAGTTTACCAGGGGGCACTGAAGCTTTCTTT. As protein: CASSLPGGTEAFF.